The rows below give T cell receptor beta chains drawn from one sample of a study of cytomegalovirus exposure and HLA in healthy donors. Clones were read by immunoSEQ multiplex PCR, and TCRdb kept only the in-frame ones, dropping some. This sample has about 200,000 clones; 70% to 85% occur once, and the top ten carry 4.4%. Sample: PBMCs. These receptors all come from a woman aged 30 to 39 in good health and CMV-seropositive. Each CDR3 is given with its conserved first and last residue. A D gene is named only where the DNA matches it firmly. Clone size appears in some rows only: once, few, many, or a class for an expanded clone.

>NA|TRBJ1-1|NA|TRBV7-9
CASSWVGDTEAFF
TGTGCCAGCAGCTGGGTAGGGGACACTGAAGCTTTCTTT
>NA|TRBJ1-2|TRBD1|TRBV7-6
CASSLGQGDQLDYGYTF
TGTGCCAGCAGCCTCGGACAGGGAGATCAGTTGGACTATGGCTACACCTTC
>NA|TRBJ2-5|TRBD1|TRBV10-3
CAILDRAGETQYF
TGTGCCATCTTGGACAGGGCGGGAGAGACCCAGTACTTC
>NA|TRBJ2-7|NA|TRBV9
CASSVEGDSRREQYF
TGTGCCAGCAGCGTAGAAGGGGACTCCCGACGCGAGCAGTACTTC
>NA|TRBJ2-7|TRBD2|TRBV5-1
CASSLYRTPPGLAGGGDEQYF
TGCGCCAGCAGCTTGTATCGGACGCCCCCGGGACTAGCGGGGGGAGGCGACGAGCAGTACTTC
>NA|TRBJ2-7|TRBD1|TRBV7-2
CASSPHPEGQGFDEQYF
TGTGCCAGCAGCCCCCACCCAGAGGGACAGGGTTTCGACGAGCAGTACTTC
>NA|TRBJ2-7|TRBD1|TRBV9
CASSAQGAREQYF
TGTGCCAGCAGCGCACAGGGGGCAAGGGAGCAGTACTTC
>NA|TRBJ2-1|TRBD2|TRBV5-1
CASTVAGGRGSYNEQFF
TGCGCCAGCACCGTAGCGGGAGGGCGGGGGTCCTACAATGAGCAGTTCTTC
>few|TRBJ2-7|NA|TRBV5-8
CASSLVTGYEQYF
TGTGCCAGCAGCTTGGTCACAGGCTACGAGCAGTACTTC
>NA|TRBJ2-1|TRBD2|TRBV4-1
CASSQIPGLAGNEQFF
TGCGCCAGCAGCCAAATACCGGGACTAGCCGGCAACGAGCAGTTCTTC
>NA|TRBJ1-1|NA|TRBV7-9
CASSLAVAPGAFF
TGTGCCAGCAGCTTAGCAGTGGCCCCGGGGGCTTTCTTT
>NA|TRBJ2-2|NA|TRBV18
CASSKGTQNTGELFF
TGTGCCAGCTCAAAGGGGACTCAGAACACCGGGGAGCTGTTTTTT